This T cell receptor beta chain was sequenced in a study of T cells after yellow fever vaccination. Across the whole study: Some fractions had low cell numbers, and these were prepared with SMART-Seq v4 Ultra Low Input. Study-level findings and limits: Weaker overall was a secondary response that nonetheless peaked faster, on day 5 versus 15. Subsequent booster samples again held most clones from primary vaccination (around 96% CD4, about 90% CD8).

J gave up 7 bases and V 4 bases, and 11 bases lay outside the gene matches. CDR1 and CDR2 (germline): LGHDT, YNNKEL (reference sequence). The CDR3 is 16 residues long. UMIs were added to TCR cDNA along with a universal primer site when it was made by 5'RACE template switching. TCRdb independently ran MiXCR on the 5' RACE reads; one entry per CDR3 protein. The sample carries hundreds of thousands of distinct CDR3 sequences, roughly 14% recorded once. This clonotype has more than one count but fewer than ten. Its specificity is unknown. The rearrangement uses TRBV3-1 and TRBJ2-7, with 12 positions matching TRBD2. The sequencing here drew on PBMCs, taken on the day of the yellow fever booster vaccination. The origin of this receptor is a man between 25 and 39 years old who received the YFV17D yellow fever vaccine. This CDR3 reads CASSLRLAGAGGEQYF. CDR3 nucleotide sequence: TGTGCCAGCAGCCTTAGACTAGCGGGAGCTGGTGGAGAGCAGTACTTC.